The 23 T cell receptor beta chains listed next were all sequenced from one sample in a study of identical twins. MiXCR, run by TCRdb on the 5' RACE reads, gives a single entry per CDR3 protein. Of roughly 250,000 distinct CDR3 sequences in the sample, roughly 7% were seen once. The sample also formed part of further work on yellow fever vaccine responses in identical twins.

Sequencing was carried out using memory (CD45RO+) T cells sorted from blood. These receptor sequences come from a woman younger than 30 in good health.

A few counts support this clonotype. The rearrangement uses TRBV12-3 or TRBV12-4 and TRBJ2-1; 10 nucleotides align to TRBD2. With 2 bases clipped from V and 4 bases from J, the junction kept 5 bases outside the gene matches. The CDR3 runs 16 residues. The CDR3 is CASSLISSGSYNEQFF. Written as DNA, the CDR3 is TGTGCCAGCAGTTTAATATCTAGCGGGAGTTACAATGAGCAGTTCTTC.

The chain is built from TRBV6-4 and TRBJ1-1; TRBD1 is a possible D gene (6 bases). V was clipped by 4 bases and J by 1 base, with 7 bases between them. The germline gives CDR1 MRHNA, CDR2 SNTAGT. The CDR3 contains 13 residues. The CDR3 reads CASSGQENTEAFF. CDR3 bases: TGTGCCAGCAGTGGACAGGAGAACACTGAAGCTTTCTTT.

V usage is TRBV10-3 and J usage is TRBJ2-1, with D possibly TRBD2 on 5 matching bases. Trimming took off 6 bases at V and 0 bases at J, with 6 bases between the two ends. This CDR3 has 13 amino acids. The germline CDR1 and CDR2 sequences are ENHRY and SYGVKD. The CDR3 DNA follows: TGTGCCATCAGCGGGATCTCCTACAATGAGCAGTTCTTC. Its protein is CAISGISYNEQFF.

CDR3: CSATSAGGPNTGELFF. The DNA for the CDR3 is TGCAGTGCCACCTCAGCGGGGGGGCCGAACACCGGGGAGCTGTTTTTT. The chain links TRBV20-1 to TRBJ2-2; TRBD2 matches at 10 bases. There are 16 residues in the CDR3. Germline lookup yields CDR1 DFQATT and CDR2 SNEGSKA (reference sequence). J was trimmed by 0 bases and V by 6 bases; bases with no gene match: 7.

This clonotype occurred a few times. The chain uses TRBV18 and TRBJ1-4, with D uncertain. Deletions cut 3 bases from V and 6 bases from J, with 2 bases between. CDR1 KGHSH and CDR2 LQKENI come from the germline V gene. The CDR3 length is 11 residues. The CDR3 loop reads CASSPDEKLFF. In DNA form, the CDR3 reads TGTGCCAGCTCACCGGATGAAAAACTGTTTTTT. The variable domain in full, with the rest retrieved from reference TRBV18 and TRBJ1-4, is NAGVMQNPRHLVRRRGQEARLRCSPMKGHSHVYWYRQLPEEGLKFMVYLQKENIIDESGMPKERFSAEFPKEGPSILRIQQVVRGDSAAYFCASSPDEKLFFGSGTQLSVL.

This clonotype was detected ten times or more. V is TRBV2 and J is TRBJ2-3; D may match TRBD1 or TRBD2 (5 bases each). The CDR3 has 14 residues. Trimming left V 7 bases short and J 8 bases short, with 19 bases between. Germline V gene lookup returns CDR1 SNHLY and CDR2 FYNNEI. CDR3 loop: CASIRDLGKGTQYF. As DNA, the CDR3 is TGTGCCAGCATCCGGGACCTCGGAAAGGGTACGCAGTATTTT.

In this sample, this clonotype turned up a few times. This rearrangement joins TRBV20-1 to TRBJ2-1; TRBD1 or TRBD2 may be the D gene (6 bases each). V was trimmed by 3 bases and J by 3 bases, leaving 15 bases between them. CDR3 size: 15 residues. In germline, CDR1 is DFQATT, CDR2 SNEGSKA (reference sequence). CDR3: CSASGGQANYNEQFF. For the CDR3, the DNA is TGCAGTGCTAGTGGGGGGCAGGCCAACTACAATGAGCAGTTCTTC.

This clonotype was seen a few times. This chain uses TRBV19 with TRBJ1-4; D gene uncertain. The CDR3 has 17 amino acids. Per the germline V gene, CDR1 is LNHDA and CDR2 is SQIVND (reference sequence). The V end was cut by 5 bases, the J end by 0 bases, with 16 bases between. Here the CDR3 DNA reads TGTGCCAGTAGTCCAACAGCCCGGGGTGCAACTAATGAAAAACTGTTTTTT. Its protein is CASSPTARGATNEKLFF. Using reference TRBV19 and TRBJ1-4 for the parts outside the CDR3, the full variable domain is DGGITQSPKYLFRKEGQNVTLSCEQNLNHDAMYWYRQDPGQGLRLIYYSQIVNDFQKGDIAEGYSVSREKKESFPLTVTSAQKNPTAFYLCASSPTARGATNEKLFFGSGTQLSVL.

This clonotype has at least ten counts. The V call is TRBV9, the J call TRBJ2-7; D not certain. Trimming removed 0 bases at V and 2 bases at J, with 15 bases between. CDR3 length equals 16 residues. The germline V gene encodes CDR1 SGDLS and CDR2 YYNGEE. The CDR3 DNA reads as TGTGCCAGCAGCGTAGGGGTCCAAGCGTCGACCTACGAGCAGTACTTC. This sequence encodes CASSVGVQASTYEQYF.

This clonotype has a count of ten or more. This chain connects TRBV10-3 to TRBJ2-7; D ambiguous. The CDR3 covers 13 residues. Germline V lookup: CDR1 ENHRY, CDR2 SYGVKD. V was clipped by 0 bases and J by 4 bases, with 7 bases between them. The CDR3 DNA is TGTGCCATCAGTGAGTCGTGGCAGTACGAGCAGTACGTC. It translates to CAISESWQYEQYV.

This clonotype was recorded many times. The chain has TRBV5-1 and TRBJ1-1; D is uncertain. The CDR3 is 14 residues long. Germline V CDR1 and CDR2: SGHRS, YFSETQ. Trimming took 1 base from V and 3 from J, leaving 10 bases between them. The CDR3 DNA reads TGCGCCAGCAGCTTGTCCAGGTGGGACACTGAAGCTTTCTTT. The encoded protein is CASSLSRWDTEAFF.

This clonotype was seen only a few times. CDR3 DNA: TGTGCCAGCTCAACCACGGGACAGGCTGAAAAACTGTTTTTT. Protein: CASSTTGQAEKLFF. The V call is TRBV18, the J call TRBJ1-4; 8 bases agree with TRBD1. The trim removed 5 bases at V and 7 bases at J, leaving 6 bases unmatched. CDR3 length: 14 amino acids. The germline V gene has CDR1 KGHSH and CDR2 LQKENI.

The chain links TRBV24-1 to TRBJ1-3; TRBD1 is a possible D gene (6 bases). This CDR3 is built from 14 residues. Deletions cut 6 bases from V and 0 bases from J, with 8 bases between. Germline CDR1 and CDR2: KGHDR and SFDVKD. As DNA, the CDR3 is TGTGCCACCAGTATGACAGGCTCTGGAAACACCATATATTTT. It is translated as CATSMTGSGNTIYF.

This clonotype came up many times. This rearrangement joins TRBV11-3 to TRBJ2-7; D gene uncertain. From germline, CDR1 is SGHNT and CDR2 YENEEA. The CDR3 runs to 13 residues. V was shortened by 4 bases and J by 3 bases, with 10 bases between the two germline ends. The CDR3 region is CASSSLTGYEQYF. The CDR3 DNA follows: TGTGCCAGCAGCTCCCTCACCGGCTACGAGCAGTACTTC.

The chain uses TRBV29-1 and TRBJ2-1; 8 bases are a match to TRBD2. The CDR3 spans 13 residues. Germline values: CDR1 SQVTM, CDR2 ANQGSEA. Germline trimming cut 5 bases from V and 9 bases from J; bases unmatched to any gene: 9. The CDR3 bases are TGCAGCGTTATGAGCGGGAGCTTGACTGAGCAGTTCTTC. This codes for CSVMSGSLTEQFF.

Many counts were recorded for this clonotype. The gene calls are TRBV7-3 and TRBJ2-7, with a weak D call TRBD2 (5 bases). The germline V gene encodes CDR1 SGHTA and CDR2 FQGTGA. The CDR3 has 15 amino acids. Trimming took 2 bases from V and 4 from J, leaving 15 bases between them. CDR3: CASSLWTGTQYEQYF. In DNA form, the CDR3 reads TGTGCCAGCAGCTTATGGACGGGAACCCAATACGAGCAGTACTTC. The full variable domain, in which reference TRBV7-3 and TRBJ2-7 provide the parts outside the CDR3, is GAGVSQTPSNKVTEKGKYVELRCDPISGHTALYWYRQSLGQGPEFLIYFQGTGAADDSGLPNDRFFAVRPEGSVSTLKIQRTERGDSAVYLCASSLWTGTQYEQYFGPGTRLTVT.

This clonotype was counted ten times or more. V gene TRBV18 combines with J gene TRBJ2-5; no firm D call. The V gene's germline CDR1 is KGHSH and CDR2 LQKENI. This CDR3 is built from 13 residues. Deletions cut 3 bases from V and 0 bases from J, with 5 bases between. This CDR3 is CASSPGHQETQYF. The CDR3 DNA reads TGTGCCAGCTCACCTGGCCACCAAGAGACCCAGTACTTC.

V and J are TRBV2 and TRBJ2-2, with 9 bases fitting TRBD1. Germline V CDR1 and CDR2: SNHLY, FYNNEI. The CDR3 sequence is 15 residues long. V was pared by 5 bases and J by 3 bases, with 4 bases of the junction left unmatched. CDR3 bases: TGTGCCAGCAGTTCCGGGACAGGGTACACCGGGGAGCTGTTTTTT. Encoded protein: CASSSGTGYTGELFF.

V gene TRBV19 combines with J gene TRBJ2-1, with TRBD2 as a possible D gene (6 bases). There are 14 residues in the CDR3. The V gene's germline CDR1 is LNHDA and CDR2 SQIVND (reference sequence). V was trimmed by 3 bases and J by 7 bases, leaving 13 bases between them. This CDR3 is CASSIGTSRNEQFF. The CDR3 DNA sequence: TGTGCCAGTAGTATCGGGACTTCGAGGAATGAGCAGTTCTTC.

As concerns this clonotype: This clone may be a read error of a much larger clone one base away. The chain carries TRBV7-3 and TRBJ1-2; TRBD1 matches at 9 bases. The CDR3 extends over 14 amino acids. Germline V gene sequence: CDR1 SGHTA, CDR2 FQGTGA. J was trimmed by 4 bases and V by 8 bases; bases with no gene match: 8. The CDR3, as DNA: TGTGCCAGCGCAGCTGGACAGGGGTCCTATGGCTACACCTTC. Translating it yields CASAAGQGSYGYTF.

This clonotype was recorded many times. This sequence joins TRBV6-2 or TRBV6-3 and TRBJ1-6; a weak D match, TRBD1 (6 bases). CDR3 length: 15 residues. Trimming took 6 bases from V and 6 from J, leaving 15 bases between them. Germline V CDR1 and CDR2: MNHEY, SVGEGT. Here the CDR3 reads CASSPAGTTNSPLHF. As DNA, the CDR3 is TGTGCCAGCAGCCCAGCCGGGACAACTAATTCACCCCTCCACTTT.

The DNA of the CDR3 is TGTGCCAGCAGTCCGACAGGGATTCAGCCCCAGCATTTT. Its translation is CASSPTGIQPQHF. The chain combines TRBV27 with TRBJ1-5; 7 nucleotides agree with TRBD1. The CDR3 consists of 13 residues. Germline CDR1 reads MNHEY; CDR2 reads SMNVEV (reference sequence). J lost 6 bases, V lost 5 bases, and 4 bases had no gene match.

This clonotype was found a few times. The chain uses TRBV10-3 and TRBJ2-3; a possible D gene is TRBD2 (6 bases). The V gene lost 0 bases and the J gene lost 4 bases, with 11 bases spanning the gap. The CDR3 covers 15 residues. Germline V lookup: CDR1 ENHRY, CDR2 SYGVKD. The CDR3 spells CAISESKGGADTQYF. In nucleotides, the CDR3 is TGTGCCATCAGTGAGTCGAAAGGCGGGGCAGATACGCAGTATTTT.